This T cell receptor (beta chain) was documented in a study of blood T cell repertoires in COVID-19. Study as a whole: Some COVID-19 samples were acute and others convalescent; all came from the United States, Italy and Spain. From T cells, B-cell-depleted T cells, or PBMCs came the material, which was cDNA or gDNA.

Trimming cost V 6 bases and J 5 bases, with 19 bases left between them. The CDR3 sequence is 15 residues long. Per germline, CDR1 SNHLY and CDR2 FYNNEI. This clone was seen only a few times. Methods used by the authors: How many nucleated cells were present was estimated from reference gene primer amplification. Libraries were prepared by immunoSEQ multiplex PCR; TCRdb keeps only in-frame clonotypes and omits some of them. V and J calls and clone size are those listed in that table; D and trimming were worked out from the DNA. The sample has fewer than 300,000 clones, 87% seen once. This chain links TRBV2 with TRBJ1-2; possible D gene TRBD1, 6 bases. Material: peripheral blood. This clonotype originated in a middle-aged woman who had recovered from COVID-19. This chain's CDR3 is CASRTTQGSGYGYTF. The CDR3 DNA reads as TGTGCCAGCAGGACCACACAGGGTAGTGGGTATGGCTACACCTTC.